This T cell receptor beta chain was sequenced for a study of CD8 T cells in Susac syndrome. Across the study: Eight or nine of the sequenced Susac syndrome patients were in remission, and more than 5 had active disease.

Reverse transcription used about 0.5 to 1 ug RNA and random hexamers. An immunoSEQ multiplex PCR amplified TCR beta CDR3 over 54 Vbeta and 13 Jbeta. TCRdb re-analysed the immunoSEQ multiplex PCR reads in MiXCR, keeping a single row per CDR3 protein. The repertoire holds some 99,000 distinct CDR3 sequences, just under 95% seen once, with less than 0.4% in the top ten. This clonotype originated in a human donor with Susac syndrome. The sequenced material came from CD4+ T cells from PBMCs.

The CDR3 reads CASSQGAAQPQHF. CDR3 nucleotides: TGCGCCAGCAGCCAAGGTGCGGCTCAGCCCCAGCATTTT. The rearrangement uses TRBV4-1 and TRBJ1-5; D gene unclear. The CDR3 consists of 13 residues. CDR1 is MGHRA, CDR2 YSYEKL, per germline. V dropped 1 base and J dropped 6 bases, with 7 bases sitting between them.